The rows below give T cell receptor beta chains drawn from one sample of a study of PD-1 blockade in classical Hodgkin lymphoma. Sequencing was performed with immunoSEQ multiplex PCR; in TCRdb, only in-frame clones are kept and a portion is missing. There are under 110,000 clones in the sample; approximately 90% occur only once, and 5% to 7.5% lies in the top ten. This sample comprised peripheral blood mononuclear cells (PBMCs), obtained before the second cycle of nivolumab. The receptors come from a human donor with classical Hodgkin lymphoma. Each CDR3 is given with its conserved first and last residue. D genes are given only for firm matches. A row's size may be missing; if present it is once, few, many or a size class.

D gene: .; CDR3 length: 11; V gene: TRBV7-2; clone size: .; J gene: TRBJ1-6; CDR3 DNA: TGTGCCAGCAGAACTGACCCACCCCTCCACTTT; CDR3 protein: CASRTDPPLHF
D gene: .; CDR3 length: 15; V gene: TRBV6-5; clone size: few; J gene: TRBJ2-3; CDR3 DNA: TGTGCCAGCAGTGGCTCGACAGATAGCACAGATACGCAGTATTTT; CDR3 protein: CASSGSTDSTDTQYF
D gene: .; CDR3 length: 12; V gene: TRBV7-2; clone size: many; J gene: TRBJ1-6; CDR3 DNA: TGTGCCAGCAGCTTAGGTGTTTCACCCCTCCACTTT; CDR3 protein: CASSLGVSPLHF
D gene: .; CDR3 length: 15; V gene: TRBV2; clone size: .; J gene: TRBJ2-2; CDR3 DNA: TGTGCCAGCACAAAGGACAGCCAAATACACGGGGAGCTGTTTTTT; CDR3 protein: CASTKDSQIHGELFF
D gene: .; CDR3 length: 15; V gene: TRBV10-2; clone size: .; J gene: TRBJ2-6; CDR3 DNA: TGCGCCAGCAGTGAGACAGGGACTGGGGCCAACGTCCTGACTTTC; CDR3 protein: CASSETGTGANVLTF
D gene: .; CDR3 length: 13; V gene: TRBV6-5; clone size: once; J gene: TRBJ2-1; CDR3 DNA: TGTGCCAGCAGTTACGAGCAGTACAATGAGCAGTTCTTC; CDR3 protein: CASSYEQYNEQFF
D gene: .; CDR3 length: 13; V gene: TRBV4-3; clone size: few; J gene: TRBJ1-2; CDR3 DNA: TGCGCCAGCAGCCAAGGAGCAGCCTATGGCTACACCTTC; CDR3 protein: CASSQGAAYGYTF
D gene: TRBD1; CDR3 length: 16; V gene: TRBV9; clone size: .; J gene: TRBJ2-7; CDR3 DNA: TGTGCCAGCAGCTCCGGGACAGGGTATATGGGCTACGAGCAGTACTTC; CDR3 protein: CASSSGTGYMGYEQYF
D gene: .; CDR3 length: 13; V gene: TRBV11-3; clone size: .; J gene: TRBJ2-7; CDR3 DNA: TGTGCCAGCAGCTTAGAGGGGTATGGCGAGCAGTACTTC; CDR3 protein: CASSLEGYGEQYF
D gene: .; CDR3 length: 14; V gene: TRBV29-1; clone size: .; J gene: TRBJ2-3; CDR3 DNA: TGCAGCGCCGCTTCGAGGGAGGGCACAGATACGCAGTATTTT; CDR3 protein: CSAASREGTDTQYF
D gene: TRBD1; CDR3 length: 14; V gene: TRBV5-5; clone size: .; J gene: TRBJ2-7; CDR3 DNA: TGTGCCAGCAGCTTCGACAGGGGGCAGTACGAGCAGTACTTC; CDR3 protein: CASSFDRGQYEQYF
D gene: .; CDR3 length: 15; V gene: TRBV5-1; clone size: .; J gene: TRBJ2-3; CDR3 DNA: TGCGCCAGCAGCCCCCAGGGCTGGAGCACAGATACGCAGTATTTT; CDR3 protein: CASSPQGWSTDTQYF
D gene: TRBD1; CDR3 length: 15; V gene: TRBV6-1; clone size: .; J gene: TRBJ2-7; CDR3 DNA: TGTGCCAGCAGTGAGACAGGGGGCCACATCTACGAGCAGTACTTC; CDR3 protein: CASSETGGHIYEQYF
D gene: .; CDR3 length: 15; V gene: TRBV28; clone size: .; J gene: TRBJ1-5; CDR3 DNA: TGTGCCAGCAGTTTAAAAGAGCAGGGAGGGCAGCCCCAGCATTTT; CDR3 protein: CASSLKEQGGQPQHF
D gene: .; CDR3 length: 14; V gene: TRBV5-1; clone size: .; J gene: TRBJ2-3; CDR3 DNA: TGCGCCAGCAGCTTGATGTTCTCCACAGATACGCAGTATTTT; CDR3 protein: CASSLMFSTDTQYF
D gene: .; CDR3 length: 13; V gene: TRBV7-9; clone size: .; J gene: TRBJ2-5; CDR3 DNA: TGTGCCAGCAGCTTTGGGGGGCGCGAGACCCAGTACTTC; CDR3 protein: CASSFGGRETQYF
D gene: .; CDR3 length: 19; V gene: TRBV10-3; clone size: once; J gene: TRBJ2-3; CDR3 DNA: TGTGCCATCAGTGAGCCGGGTGGACTGAGCACTTATGGGACAGATACGCAGTATTTT; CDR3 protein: CAISEPGGLSTYGTDTQYF
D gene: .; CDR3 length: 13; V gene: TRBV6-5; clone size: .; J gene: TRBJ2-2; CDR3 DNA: TGTGCCAGCAGAGGGGGACTAACCGGGGAGCTGTTTTTT; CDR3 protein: CASRGGLTGELFF
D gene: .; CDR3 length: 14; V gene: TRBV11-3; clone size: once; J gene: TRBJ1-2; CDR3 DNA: TGTGCCAGCAGATTCCGACGGAAGAACTATGGCTACACCTTC; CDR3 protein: CASRFRRKNYGYTF
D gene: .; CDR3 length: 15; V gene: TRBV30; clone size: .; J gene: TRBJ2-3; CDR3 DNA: TGTGCCTGGGCACGGGACGCTTCTAGCACAGATACGCAGTATTTT; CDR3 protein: CAWARDASSTDTQYF
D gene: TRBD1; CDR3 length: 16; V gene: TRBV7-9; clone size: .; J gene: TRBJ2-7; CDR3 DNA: TGTGCCAGCAGCGGAGAGTCGACAGGGGCAGGCTACGAGCAGTACTTC; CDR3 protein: CASSGESTGAGYEQYF
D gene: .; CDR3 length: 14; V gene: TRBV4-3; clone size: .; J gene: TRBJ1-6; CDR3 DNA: TGCGCCAGCAGCCAAGAACAGGATAATTCACCCCTCCACTTT; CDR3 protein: CASSQEQDNSPLHF
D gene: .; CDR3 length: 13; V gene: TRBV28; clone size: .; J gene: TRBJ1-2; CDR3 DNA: TGTGCCAGCAGGCCCTGGGGCCGGTTGGGCTACACCTTC; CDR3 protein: CASRPWGRLGYTF
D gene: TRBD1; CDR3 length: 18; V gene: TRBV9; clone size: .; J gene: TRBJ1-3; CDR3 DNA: TGTGCCAGCAGCGTAGCTTCCGCAGGACAGGCAAGTGGAAACACCATATATTTT; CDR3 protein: CASSVASAGQASGNTIYF
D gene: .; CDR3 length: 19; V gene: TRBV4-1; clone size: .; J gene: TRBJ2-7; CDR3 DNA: TGCGCCAGCAGCCAAGATATCCCCTCTATAGGGGGGTTTTCCTACGAGCAGTACTTC; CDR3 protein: CASSQDIPSIGGFSYEQYF
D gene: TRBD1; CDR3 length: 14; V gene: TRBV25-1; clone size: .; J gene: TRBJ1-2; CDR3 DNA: TGTGCCAGCAGGCCTGGGACAGCTCTCTATGGCTACACCTTC; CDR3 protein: CASRPGTALYGYTF